This is a list of T cell receptor beta chains from one sample in a study of long-term antiretroviral therapy in people with HIV. Clones were read by immunoSEQ multiplex PCR, and TCRdb kept only the in-frame ones, dropping some. The top ten hold over 8% of the sample, which has 17,000 or so clones, around 90% seen once. This specimen was unsorted PBMCs, taken 0.3 years after starting antiretroviral therapy. Receptor source: a man in his sixties with HIV. Each CDR3 is given with its conserved first and last residue. A D gene is named only where the DNA matches it firmly. A row's size may be missing; if present it is once, few, many or a size class.

d_call,j_call,v_call,cdr3_length,clone_size,cdr3_nt,cdr3_aa
.,TRBJ2-7,TRBV5-1,14,once,TGCGCCAGCAGCTTGGACCCAAGCTCCTACGAGCAGTACTTC,CASSLDPSSYEQYF
TRBD1,TRBJ2-7,TRBV7-3,15,.,TGTGCCAGCACGTCGACAGGGAGCTTTTATGGCGAGCAGTACTTC,CASTSTGSFYGEQYF
.,TRBJ2-7,TRBV6-6,14,.,TGTGCCAGCAGTTACGACCAGTCCTCCTACGAGCAGTACTTC,CASSYDQSSYEQYF
.,TRBJ1-1,TRBV5-4,13,.,TGTGCCAGCACCGGACAGCTGAACACTGAAGCTTTCTTT,CASTGQLNTEAFF
.,TRBJ2-5,TRBV18,13,.,TGTGCCAGCTCACCAGGGGCGGCGGGAACCCAGTACTTC,CASSPGAAGTQYF
TRBD2,TRBJ2-3,TRBV4-1,17,.,TGCGCCAGCAGCCAAGCAGGCCTAGCGGGACCCACAGATACGCAGTATTTT,CASSQAGLAGPTDTQYF
TRBD1,TRBJ2-1,TRBV9,15,.,TGTGCCAGCAGCCTGCGTCCCGGGACAGGGAGTGAGCAGTTCTTC,CASSLRPGTGSEQFF
.,TRBJ1-2,TRBV9,14,.,TGTGCCAGCAGCGTAGGTGGGATTAACTATGGCTACACCTTC,CASSVGGINYGYTF
.,TRBJ2-2,TRBV5-5,15,.,TGTGCCAGCAGCTTGGCAGAGGGCAACACCGGGGAGCTGTTTTTT,CASSLAEGNTGELFF
TRBD2,TRBJ2-5,TRBV7-8,16,.,TGTGCCAGCAGCTCCGCGACTAGCGGGGGGGCGGAGACCCAGTACTTC,CASSSATSGGAETQYF
TRBD1,TRBJ2-7,TRBV10-2,14,.,TGCGCCAGCAGAAGACTACAGGGGGACGGCGAGCAGTACTTC,CASRRLQGDGEQYF
.,TRBJ1-1,TRBV19,12,.,TGTGCCAGTAGTTTCTTGGGGACTGAAGCTTTCTTT,CASSFLGTEAFF
TRBD2,TRBJ2-4,TRBV30,14,.,TGTGCCTGGAGTGTACTAGCGGGAGAAAACATTCAGTACTTC,CAWSVLAGENIQYF
TRBD1,TRBJ2-2,TRBV19,16,.,TGTGCCAGTAGCCTATATACAGGGGGGAACACCGGGGAGCTGTTTTTT,CASSLYTGGNTGELFF
.,TRBJ2-7,TRBV4-3,17,.,TGCGCCAGCAGCCAAGAGTTGCTTGGACAGCCTTCCTACGAGCAGTACTTC,CASSQELLGQPSYEQYF
TRBD1,TRBJ1-1,TRBV11-2,15,.,TGTGCCAGCAGCTTGCCAGGGGGCGGATATACTGAAGCTTTCTTT,CASSLPGGGYTEAFF
.,TRBJ1-2,TRBV9,14,.,TGTGCCAGCAGCGTAGAAGGCAGGGGTTATGGCTACACCTTC,CASSVEGRGYGYTF
.,TRBJ2-3,TRBV28,16,.,TGTGCCAGCAGTCCGTTCTACATCTCTAGCACAGATACGCAGTATTTT,CASSPFYISSTDTQYF
.,TRBJ2-4,TRBV11-2,14,.,TGTGCCAGCAGCTTGAGCAGAGCCAAAAACATTCAGTACTTC,CASSLSRAKNIQYF
.,TRBJ2-3,TRBV9,13,.,TGTGCCAGCAGCGTTGCTTTCACAGATACGCAGTATTTT,CASSVAFTDTQYF
.,TRBJ2-1,TRBV15,15,.,TGTGCCACCAGCAGTATTTCGCCCTCGGCAAATGAGCAGTTCTTC,CATSSISPSANEQFF
TRBD2,TRBJ2-7,TRBV7-8,15,.,TGTGCCAGCAGCCCCCCGGGAGGGTCACCCTACGAGCAGTACTTC,CASSPPGGSPYEQYF
TRBD1,TRBJ2-1,TRBV6-1,16,.,TGTGCCAGCAGTGTACAACAGGGGGCAGGTAATGGGGAGCAGTTCTTC,CASSVQQGAGNGEQFF
TRBD2,TRBJ2-2,TRBV5-1,18,.,TGCGCCAGCAGCTTGGCCGGGACTAGCGTAATGGATCCCGGGGAGCTGTTTTTT,CASSLAGTSVMDPGELFF
.,TRBJ2-7,TRBV28,14,once,TGTGCCAGCAGATCCCAAAGGGGACAAAGGGAGCAGTACTTC,CASRSQRGQREQYF
.,TRBJ2-1,TRBV9,14,.,TGTGCCAGCAGCCTCGGGACCCTCTACAATGAGCAGTTCTTC,CASSLGTLYNEQFF
TRBD2,TRBJ2-7,TRBV5-4,16,once,TGTGCCAGCAGCTCCGGCGTAGCGGGATTCTCCTACGAGCAGTACTTC,CASSSGVAGFSYEQYF
.,TRBJ2-3,TRBV5-1,14,.,TGCGCCAGCAGCTTGATGGGACACACAGATACGCAGTATTTT,CASSLMGHTDTQYF
TRBD1,TRBJ1-4,TRBV5-1,16,.,TGCGCCAGCAGCCTTCTCCTGACAGGGACTAATGAAAAACTGTTTTTT,CASSLLLTGTNEKLFF
.,TRBJ1-1,TRBV10-2,13,.,TGCGCCAGCAGTAATCAGGGAATTACTGAAGCTTTCTTT,CASSNQGITEAFF
.,TRBJ2-2,TRBV6-5,14,.,TGTGCCAGCAGTTACAACAGAGATGCCGGGGAGCTGTTTTTT,CASSYNRDAGELFF
.,TRBJ1-4,TRBV27,16,.,TGTGCCAGCAAACAGATGGGAGGTACGACTAATGAAAAACTGTTTTTT,CASKQMGGTTNEKLFF
TRBD2,TRBJ2-5,TRBV7-2,15,.,TGTGCCAGCAGCTTAGGCGCGACTAGCGGAGAGACCCAGTACTTC,CASSLGATSGETQYF
.,TRBJ1-2,TRBV7-2,14,.,TGTGCCAGCAGCTTAATGCAGGGGAGTTATGGCTACACCTTC,CASSLMQGSYGYTF
.,TRBJ2-2,TRBV30,15,.,TGTGCCTGGAGACTGGAAGGCGGGTGGTCCGGGGAGCTGTTTTTT,CAWRLEGGWSGELFF
TRBD1,TRBJ1-2,TRBV5-1,16,.,TGCGCCAGCAGCCCTGGACAGGGGAGAGCTAACTATGGCTACACCTTC,CASSPGQGRANYGYTF
.,TRBJ2-3,TRBV11-2,14,few,TGTGCCAGCAGCTTATGGCACCTCACAGATACGCAGTATTTT,CASSLWHLTDTQYF
TRBD2,TRBJ2-3,TRBV7-2,16,.,TGTGCCAGCAGCTTAGAGGGCGGGGGGCGGACAGATACGCAGTATTTT,CASSLEGGGRTDTQYF
.,TRBJ1-1,TRBV7-6,14,.,TGTGCCAGCAGCTTAGGTGGGGGGGGCACTGAAGCTTTCTTT,CASSLGGGGTEAFF
TRBD2,TRBJ2-1,TRBV7-6,15,.,TGTGCCAGCAGCTTCGGACTAGCGGGAGCTTATGAGCAGTTCTTC,CASSFGLAGAYEQFF
.,TRBJ1-3,TRBV7-6,14,.,TGTGCCAGCACTAACCACCACTCTGGAAACACCATATATTTT,CASTNHHSGNTIYF
.,TRBJ2-2,TRBV6-6,15,.,TGTGCCAGCAGTTACGCGCCCGCCAAAGTAGGGGAGCTGTTTTTT,CASSYAPAKVGELFF
TRBD2,TRBJ2-1,TRBV5-4,15,.,TGTGCCAGCAGCGCCGGACTAGCGGGGTCGGATGAGCAGTTCTTC,CASSAGLAGSDEQFF
.,TRBJ1-5,TRBV5-8,14,.,TGTGCCAGCAGCCTGATGTCAGGGGATCAGCCCCAGCATTTT,CASSLMSGDQPQHF